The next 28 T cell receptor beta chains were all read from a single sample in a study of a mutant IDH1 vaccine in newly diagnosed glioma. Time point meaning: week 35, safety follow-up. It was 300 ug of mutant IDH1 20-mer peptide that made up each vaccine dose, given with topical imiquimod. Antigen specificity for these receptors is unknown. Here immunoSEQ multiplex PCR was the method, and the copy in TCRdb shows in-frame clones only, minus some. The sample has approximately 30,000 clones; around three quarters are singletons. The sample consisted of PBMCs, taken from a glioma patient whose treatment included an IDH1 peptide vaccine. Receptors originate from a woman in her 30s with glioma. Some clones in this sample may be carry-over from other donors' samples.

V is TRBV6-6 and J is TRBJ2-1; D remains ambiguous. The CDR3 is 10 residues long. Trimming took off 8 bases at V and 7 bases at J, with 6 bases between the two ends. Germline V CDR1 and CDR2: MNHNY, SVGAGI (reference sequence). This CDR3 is CASGPNEQFF. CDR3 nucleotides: TGTGCCAGCGGACCTAATGAGCAGTTCTTC.

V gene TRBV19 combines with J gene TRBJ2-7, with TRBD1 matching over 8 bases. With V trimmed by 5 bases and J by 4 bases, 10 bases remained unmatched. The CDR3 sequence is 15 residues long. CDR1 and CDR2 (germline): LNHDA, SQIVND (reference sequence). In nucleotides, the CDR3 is TGTGCCAGTAGTGGAGGGACAGGTCTTTTGTACGAGCAGTACTTC. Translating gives CASSGGTGLLYEQYF.

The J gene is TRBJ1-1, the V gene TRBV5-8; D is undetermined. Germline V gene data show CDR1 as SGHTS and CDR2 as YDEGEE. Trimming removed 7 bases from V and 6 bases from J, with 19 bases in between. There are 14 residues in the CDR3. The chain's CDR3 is CASPRGSRRAEAFF. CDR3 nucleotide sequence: TGTGCCAGCCCCCGAGGATCACGGCGGGCTGAAGCTTTCTTT.

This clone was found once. The CDR3 reads CASSQIQTPNTEAFF. DNA for the CDR3: TGCGCCAGCAGCCAAATACAGACCCCGAACACTGAAGCTTTCTTT. J is TRBJ1-1 and V is TRBV4-1; D is undetermined. The CDR3 is made up of 15 amino acids. V was clipped by 2 bases and J by 1 base, with 11 bases between them. CDR1 is MGHRA and CDR2 is YSYEKL in the germline V gene.

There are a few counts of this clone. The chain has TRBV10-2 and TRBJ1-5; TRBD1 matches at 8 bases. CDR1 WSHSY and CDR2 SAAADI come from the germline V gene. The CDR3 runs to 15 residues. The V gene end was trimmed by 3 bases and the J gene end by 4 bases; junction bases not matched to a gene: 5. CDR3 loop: CASSDRGQRNQPQHF. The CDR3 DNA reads TGCGCCAGCAGTGACAGGGGGCAAAGAAATCAGCCCCAGCATTTT.

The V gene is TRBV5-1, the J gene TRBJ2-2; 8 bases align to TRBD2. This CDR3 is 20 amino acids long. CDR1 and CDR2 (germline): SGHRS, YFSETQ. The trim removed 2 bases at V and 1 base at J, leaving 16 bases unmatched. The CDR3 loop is CASSLKGLGLAGQNTGELFF. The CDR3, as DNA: TGCGCCAGCAGCTTAAAAGGCCTAGGATTAGCGGGACAGAACACCGGGGAGCTGTTTTTT.

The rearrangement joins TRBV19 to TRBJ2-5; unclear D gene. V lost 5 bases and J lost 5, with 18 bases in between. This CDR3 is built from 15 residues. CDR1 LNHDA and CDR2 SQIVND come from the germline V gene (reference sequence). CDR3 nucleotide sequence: TGTGCCAGTAGTCCTCCTTCATGGGGTGAGGAGACCCAGTACTTC. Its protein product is CASSPPSWGEETQYF.

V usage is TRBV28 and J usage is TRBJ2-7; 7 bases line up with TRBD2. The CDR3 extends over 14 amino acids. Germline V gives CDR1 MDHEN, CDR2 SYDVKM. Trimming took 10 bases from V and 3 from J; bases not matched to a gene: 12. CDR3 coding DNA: TGTGCCACAAAAGAGCCCCGGGAGGACTACGAGCAGTACTTC. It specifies CATKEPREDYEQYF.

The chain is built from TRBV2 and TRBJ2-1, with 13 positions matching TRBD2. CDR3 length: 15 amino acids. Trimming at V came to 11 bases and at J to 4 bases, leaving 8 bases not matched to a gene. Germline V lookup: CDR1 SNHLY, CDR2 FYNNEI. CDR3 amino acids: CAVGTSGNFYNEQFF. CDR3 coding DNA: TGTGCCGTCGGGACTAGCGGGAATTTTTACAATGAGCAGTTCTTC.

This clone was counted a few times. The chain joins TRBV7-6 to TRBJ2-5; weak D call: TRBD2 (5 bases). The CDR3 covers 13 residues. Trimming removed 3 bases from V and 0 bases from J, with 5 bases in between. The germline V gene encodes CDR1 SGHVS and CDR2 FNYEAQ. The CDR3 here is CASSFGNQETQYF. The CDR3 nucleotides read TGTGCCAGCAGCTTCGGGAACCAAGAGACCCAGTACTTC.

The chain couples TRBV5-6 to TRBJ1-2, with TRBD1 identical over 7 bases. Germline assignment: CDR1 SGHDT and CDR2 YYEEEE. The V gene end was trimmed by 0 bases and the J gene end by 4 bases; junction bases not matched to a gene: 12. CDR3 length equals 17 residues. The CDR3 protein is CASSLGQGVFFGYGYTF. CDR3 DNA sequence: TGTGCCAGCAGCTTGGGACAGGGTGTTTTCTTCGGCTATGGCTACACCTTC.

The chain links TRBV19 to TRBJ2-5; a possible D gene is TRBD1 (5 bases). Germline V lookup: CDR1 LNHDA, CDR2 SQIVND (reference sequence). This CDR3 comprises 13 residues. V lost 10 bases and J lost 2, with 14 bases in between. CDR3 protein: CATRRQGQETQYF. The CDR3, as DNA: TGTGCCACCAGAAGGCAGGGACAAGAGACCCAGTACTTC.

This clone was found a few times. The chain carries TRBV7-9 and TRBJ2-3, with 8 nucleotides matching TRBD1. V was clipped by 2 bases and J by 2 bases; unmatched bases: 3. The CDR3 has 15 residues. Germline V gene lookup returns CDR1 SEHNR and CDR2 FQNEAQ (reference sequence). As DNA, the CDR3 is TGTGCCAGCAGCTTACAGGGGGCTTCCACAGATACGCAGTATTTT. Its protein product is CASSLQGASTDTQYF.

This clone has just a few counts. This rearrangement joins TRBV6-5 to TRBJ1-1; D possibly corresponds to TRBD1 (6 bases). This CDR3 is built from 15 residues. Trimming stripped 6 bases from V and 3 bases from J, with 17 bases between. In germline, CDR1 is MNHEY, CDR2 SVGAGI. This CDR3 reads CASSPWPDRYTEAFF. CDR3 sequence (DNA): TGTGCCAGCAGCCCCTGGCCCGACAGGTACACTGAAGCTTTCTTT.

For the CDR3, the DNA is TGTGCCAGCAGTGAACAGAGCTATAATGAAAAACTGTTTTTT. This codes for CASSEQSYNEKLFF. V usage is TRBV6-1 and J usage is TRBJ1-4; D ambiguous. Deletions cut 2 bases from V and 4 bases from J, with 8 bases between. Germline V gene data show CDR1 as MNHNS and CDR2 as SASEGT. This CDR3 region has 14 residues.

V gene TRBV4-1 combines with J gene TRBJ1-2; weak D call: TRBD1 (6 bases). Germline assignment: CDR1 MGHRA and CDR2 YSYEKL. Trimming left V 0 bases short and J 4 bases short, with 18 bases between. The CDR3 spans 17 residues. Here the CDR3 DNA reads TGCGCCAGCAGCCAAGAGTGGGGGCCCCGCGGGGGCTATGGCTACACCTTC. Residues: CASSQEWGPRGGYGYTF.

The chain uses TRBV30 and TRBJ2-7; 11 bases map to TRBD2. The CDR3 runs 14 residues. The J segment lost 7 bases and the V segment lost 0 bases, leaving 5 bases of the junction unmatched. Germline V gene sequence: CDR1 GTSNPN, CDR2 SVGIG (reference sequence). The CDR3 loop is CAWSVRLAGGEQYF. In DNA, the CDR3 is TGTGCCTGGAGTGTACGGCTAGCGGGAGGTGAGCAGTACTTC.

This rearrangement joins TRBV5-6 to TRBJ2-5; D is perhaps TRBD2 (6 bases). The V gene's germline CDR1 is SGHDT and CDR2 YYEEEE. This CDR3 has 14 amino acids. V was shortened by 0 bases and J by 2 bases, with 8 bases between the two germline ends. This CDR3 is CASSLGRAQETQYF. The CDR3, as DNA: TGTGCCAGCAGCTTGGGGAGGGCACAAGAGACCCAGTACTTC. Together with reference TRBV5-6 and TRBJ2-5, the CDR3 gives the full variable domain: DAGVTQSPTHLIKTRGQQVTLRCSPKSGHDTVSWYQQALGQGPQFIFQYYEEEERQRGNFPDRFSGHQFPNYSSELNVNALLLGDSALYLCASSLGRAQETQYFGPGTRLLVL.

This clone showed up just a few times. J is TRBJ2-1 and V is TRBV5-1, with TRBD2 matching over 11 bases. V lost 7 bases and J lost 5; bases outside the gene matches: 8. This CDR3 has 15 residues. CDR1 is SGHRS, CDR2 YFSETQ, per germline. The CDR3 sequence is CASGLAGGRNNEQFF. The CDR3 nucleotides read TGCGCCAGCGGGCTAGCGGGAGGAAGGAACAATGAGCAGTTCTTC.

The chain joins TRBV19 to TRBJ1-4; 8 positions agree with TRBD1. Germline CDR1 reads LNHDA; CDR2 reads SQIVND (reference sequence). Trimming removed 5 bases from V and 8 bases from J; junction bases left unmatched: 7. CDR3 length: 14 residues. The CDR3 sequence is CASSPDRGGEKLFF. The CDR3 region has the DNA TGTGCCAGTAGTCCCGACAGGGGCGGGGAAAAACTGTTTTTT.

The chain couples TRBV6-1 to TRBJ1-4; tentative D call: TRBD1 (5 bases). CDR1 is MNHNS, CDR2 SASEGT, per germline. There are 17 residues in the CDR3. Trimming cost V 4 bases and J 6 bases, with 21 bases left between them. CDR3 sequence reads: CASSGLRGGAEDEKLFF. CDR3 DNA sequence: TGTGCCAGCAGTGGACTTCGGGGCGGGGCGGAGGATGAAAAACTGTTTTTT.

CDR3 loop: CASSSTQTLHEKLFF. The CDR3 region has the DNA TGTGCCAGCAGCTCCACCCAGACCCTCCATGAAAAACTGTTTTTT. The rearrangement links TRBV13 to TRBJ1-4; unclear D gene. V was shortened by 4 bases and J by 6 bases, with 15 bases between the two germline ends. CDR1 is PRHDT, CDR2 FYEKMQ, per germline (reference sequence). This CDR3 contains 15 residues.

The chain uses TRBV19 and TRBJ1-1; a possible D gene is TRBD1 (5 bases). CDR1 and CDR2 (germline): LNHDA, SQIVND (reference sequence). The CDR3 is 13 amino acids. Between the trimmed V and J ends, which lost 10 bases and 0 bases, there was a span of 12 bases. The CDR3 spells CATGAQMNTEAFF. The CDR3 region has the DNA TGTGCCACCGGGGCACAGATGAACACTGAAGCTTTCTTT.

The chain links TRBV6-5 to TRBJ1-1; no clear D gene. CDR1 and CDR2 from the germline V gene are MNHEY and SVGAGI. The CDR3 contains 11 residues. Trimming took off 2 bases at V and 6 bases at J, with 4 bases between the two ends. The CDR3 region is CASSYDSEAFF. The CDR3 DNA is TGTGCCAGCAGTTACGACTCTGAAGCTTTCTTT.

The CDR3 nucleotides read TGTGCCAGTAGTCCTCGGGACAGGGGGAGCGAAAAACTGTTTTTT. Its protein product is CASSPRDRGSEKLFF. This chain connects TRBV19 to TRBJ1-4; 11 bases are shared with TRBD1. The CDR3 loop spans 15 amino acids. V trimming: 5 bases; J trimming: 8 bases; junction bases outside the gene matches: 7. Germline loops: CDR1 LNHDA, CDR2 SQIVND (reference sequence).

In DNA form, the CDR3 reads TGTGTCTCTAGCGGGAGCCACAATGAGCAGTTCTTC. It encodes CVSSGSHNEQFF. The J gene is TRBJ2-1, the V gene TRBV14; 10 nucleotides line up with TRBD2. The germline CDR1 and CDR2 sequences are SGHDN and FVKESK. This CDR3 spans 12 amino acids.

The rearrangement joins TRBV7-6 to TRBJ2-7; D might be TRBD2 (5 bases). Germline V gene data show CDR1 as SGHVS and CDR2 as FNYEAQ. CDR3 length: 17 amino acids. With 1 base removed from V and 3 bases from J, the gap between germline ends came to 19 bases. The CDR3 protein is CASSLGGGHGIYYEQYF. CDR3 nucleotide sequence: TGTGCCAGCAGCTTAGGTGGCGGCCACGGGATTTACTACGAGCAGTACTTC.

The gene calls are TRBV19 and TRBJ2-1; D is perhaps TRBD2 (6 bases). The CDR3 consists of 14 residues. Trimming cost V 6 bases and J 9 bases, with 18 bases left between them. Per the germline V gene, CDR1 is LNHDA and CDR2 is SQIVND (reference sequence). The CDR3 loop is CASSGGSAGVEQFF. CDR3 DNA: TGTGCCAGTAGCGGAGGGAGCGCTGGAGTTGAGCAGTTCTTC.